Listed below are T cell receptor beta chains from one sample, sequenced in a study of T cell repertoires in cytomegalovirus infection. Their antigens are not known. A single record per CDR3 protein comes from TCRdb applying MiXCR to the reads. Of about 160,000 distinct CDR3 sequences detected, about a fifth appear once; the ten largest clones hold roughly 25%. This specimen consisted of CD8+ T cells from cultured PBMCs, obtained from culture after CMV antigen stimulation. The origin of the receptors is a human donor in good health (CMV status not recorded). Some clones in this sample may be carry-over from other donors' samples. The CDR3 runs from the conserved cysteine through the conserved F or W. The D gene is left open where the match is weak. Part of the rows lack a size; the others show once, few, many or a class for expanded clones.

j_gene,abundance,v_gene,d_gene,CDR3aa,CDR3nt
TRBJ1-4,few,TRBV6-2/TRBV6-3,.,CASSPAAMRTNEKLFF,TGTGCCAGCAGTCCAGCGGCGATGAGGACTAATGAAAAACTGTTTTTT
TRBJ1-5,few,TRBV7-9,.,CASSLVLGTEDNQPQHF,TGTGCCAGCAGCTTAGTGCTGGGGACGGAGGACAATCAGCCCCAGCATTTT
TRBJ1-5,.,TRBV3-1,.,CASRGSGEGNQPQHF,TGTGCCAGCAGAGGGTCGGGGGAGGGCAATCAGCCCCAGCATTTT
TRBJ1-3,many,TRBV7-9,.,CASSLGSGNTIYF,TGTGCCAGCAGTTTAGGATCTGGAAACACCATATATTTT
TRBJ2-7,many,TRBV27,.,CASRGGGEQYF,TGTGCCAGCCGAGGGGGAGGGGAGCAGTACTTC
TRBJ1-4,.,TRBV7-9,.,CASSSDPTNEKLFF,TGTGCCAGCAGTTCGGATCCAACTAATGAAAAACTGTTTTTT
TRBJ1-1,.,TRBV4-1,.,CASSQDPGWATEAFF,TGCGCCAGCAGCCAAGATCCAGGGTGGGCCACTGAAGCTTTCTTT
TRBJ2-2,few,TRBV4-1,.,CASRLSGELFF,TGCGCCAGCAGACTCAGCGGGGAGCTGTTTTTT
TRBJ2-3,.,TRBV6-2/TRBV6-3,.,CASSYDSRPTDTQYF,TGTGCCAGCAGTTACGATTCGCGACCCACAGATACGCAGTATTTT
TRBJ2-7,.,TRBV5-6,.,CASSYLDRAFSYEQYF,TGTGCCAGCAGCTACCTGGACAGAGCCTTCTCCTACGAGCAGTACTTC
TRBJ1-2,few,TRBV7-2,.,CASSPYVGNYGYTF,TGTGCCAGCAGCCCCTACGTCGGGAACTATGGCTACACCTTC
TRBJ2-2,.,TRBV7-2,.,CASSLYLRVTGELFF,TGTGCCAGCAGCCTCTACTTGAGGGTCACCGGGGAGCTGTTTTTT
TRBJ1-5,few,TRBV28,.,CASSSLGGGNQPQHF,TGTGCCAGCAGTTCCCTTGGGGGAGGCAATCAGCCCCAGCATTTT
TRBJ2-7,.,TRBV4-1,.,CASSPPISYEQYF,TGCGCCAGCAGCCCCCCAATCTCCTACGAGCAGTACTTC
TRBJ1-1,few,TRBV12-3/TRBV12-4,.,CASSLVRSRQMNTEAFF,TGTGCCAGCAGTTTAGTGAGGTCCCGCCAGATGAACACTGAAGCTTTCTTT
TRBJ2-5,.,TRBV7-2,TRBD2,CASSSGSGGASRWGTQYF,TGTGCCAGCAGCTCCGGAAGCGGGGGGGCGAGTCGATGGGGGACCCAGTACTTC
TRBJ2-7,.,TRBV7-6,TRBD2,CASSETSGGNYEQYF,TGTGCCAGCAGCGAAACTAGCGGGGGGAACTACGAGCAGTACTTC
TRBJ2-7,.,TRBV27,TRBD2,CASSLFAGDAYEQYF,TGTGCCAGCAGTTTATTCGCGGGGGACGCGTACGAGCAGTACTTC
TRBJ2-3,.,TRBV12-3/TRBV12-4,.,CASSFGRVTDTQYF,TGTGCCAGCAGTTTCGGCAGAGTCACAGATACGCAGTATTTT
TRBJ2-2,.,TRBV25-1,TRBD1,CASTKDRGLDGELFF,TGTGCCAGCACGAAGGACAGGGGGCTTGACGGGGAGCTGTTTTTT
TRBJ1-2,few,TRBV7-8,.,CASSLGGGGNDYGYTF,TGTGCCAGCAGCTTAGGCGGAGGGGGTAATGACTATGGCTACACCTTC
TRBJ2-7,.,TRBV7-2,.,CASSRDSVPSYEQYF,TGTGCCAGCAGCCGTGACAGCGTACCCTCCTACGAGCAGTACTTC